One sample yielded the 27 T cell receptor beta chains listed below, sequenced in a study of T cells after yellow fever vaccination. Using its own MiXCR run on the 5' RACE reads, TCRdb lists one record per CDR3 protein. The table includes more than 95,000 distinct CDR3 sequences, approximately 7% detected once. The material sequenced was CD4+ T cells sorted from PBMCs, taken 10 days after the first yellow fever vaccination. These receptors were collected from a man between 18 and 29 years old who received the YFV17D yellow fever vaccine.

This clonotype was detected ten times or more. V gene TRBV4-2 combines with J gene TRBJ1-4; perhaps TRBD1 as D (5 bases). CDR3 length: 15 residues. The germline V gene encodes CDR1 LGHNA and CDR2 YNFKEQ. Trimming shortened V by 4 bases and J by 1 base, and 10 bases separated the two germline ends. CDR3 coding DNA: TGTGCCAGCAGCCGACTGGGACGAACTAATGAAAAACTGTTTTTT. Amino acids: CASSRLGRTNEKLFF.

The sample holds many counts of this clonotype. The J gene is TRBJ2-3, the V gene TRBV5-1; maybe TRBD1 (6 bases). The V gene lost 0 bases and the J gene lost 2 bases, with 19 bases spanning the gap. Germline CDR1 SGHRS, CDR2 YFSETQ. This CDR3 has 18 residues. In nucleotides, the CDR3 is TGCGCCAGCAGCTTGGGAGGTGCCCGGGACACCTACACAGATACGCAGTATTTT. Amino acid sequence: CASSLGGARDTYTDTQYF.

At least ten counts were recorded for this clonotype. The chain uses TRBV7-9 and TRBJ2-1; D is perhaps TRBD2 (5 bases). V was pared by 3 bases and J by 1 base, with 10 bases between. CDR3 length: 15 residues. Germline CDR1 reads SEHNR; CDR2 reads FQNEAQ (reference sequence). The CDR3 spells CASSFRGSSYNEQFF. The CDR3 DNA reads TGTGCCAGCAGCTTCCGGGGATCATCCTACAATGAGCAGTTCTTC.

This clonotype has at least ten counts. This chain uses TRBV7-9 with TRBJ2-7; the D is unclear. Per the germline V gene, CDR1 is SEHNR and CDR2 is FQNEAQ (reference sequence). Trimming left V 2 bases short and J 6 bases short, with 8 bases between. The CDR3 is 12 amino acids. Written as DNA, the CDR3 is TGTGCCAGCAGCTTATCTCTGGGCGAGCAGTACGTC. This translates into CASSLSLGEQYV.

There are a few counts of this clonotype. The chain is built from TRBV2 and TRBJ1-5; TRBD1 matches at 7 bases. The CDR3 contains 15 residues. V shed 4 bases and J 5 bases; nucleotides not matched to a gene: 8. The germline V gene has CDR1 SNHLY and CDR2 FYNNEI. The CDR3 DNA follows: TGTGCCAGCAGTGGAGGGACAGTCGGACATCAGCCCCAGCATTTT. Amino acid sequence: CASSGGTVGHQPQHF.

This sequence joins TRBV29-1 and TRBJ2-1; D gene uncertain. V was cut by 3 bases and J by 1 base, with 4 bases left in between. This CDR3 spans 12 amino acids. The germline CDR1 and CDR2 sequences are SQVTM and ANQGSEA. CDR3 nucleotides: TGCAGCGTTGATGGGTCCTACAATGAGCAGTTCTTC. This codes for CSVDGSYNEQFF.

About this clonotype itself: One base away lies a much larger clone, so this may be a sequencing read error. In DNA form, the CDR3 reads TGTGCCACCAGTGACCGAGGGGAGGTGAAGCCCCAGCATTTT. It translates to CATSDRGEVKPQHF. The chain links TRBV24-1 to TRBJ1-5, with D possibly TRBD1 on 5 matching bases. This CDR3 comprises 14 residues. Germline assignment: CDR1 KGHDR and CDR2 SFDVKD. The V end lost 4 bases, the J end lost 8 bases, and 14 bases lay between the germline ends.

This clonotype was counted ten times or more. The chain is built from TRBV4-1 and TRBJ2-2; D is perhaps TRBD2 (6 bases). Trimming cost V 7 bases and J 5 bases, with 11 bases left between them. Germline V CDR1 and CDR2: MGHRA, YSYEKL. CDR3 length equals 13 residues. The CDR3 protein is CASTAGRTGELFF. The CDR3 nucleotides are TGCGCCAGCACGGCGGGGAGAACCGGGGAGCTGTTTTTT.

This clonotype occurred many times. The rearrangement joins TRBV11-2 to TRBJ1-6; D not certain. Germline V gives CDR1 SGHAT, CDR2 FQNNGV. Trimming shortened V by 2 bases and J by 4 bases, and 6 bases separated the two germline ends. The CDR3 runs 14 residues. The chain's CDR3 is CASSLPVYNSPLHF. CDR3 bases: TGTGCCAGCAGCTTACCAGTTTATAATTCACCCCTCCACTTT.

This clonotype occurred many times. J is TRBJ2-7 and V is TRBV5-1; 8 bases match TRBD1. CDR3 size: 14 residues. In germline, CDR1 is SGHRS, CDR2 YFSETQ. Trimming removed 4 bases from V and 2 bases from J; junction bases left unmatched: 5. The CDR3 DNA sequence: TGCGCCAGCAGCCTCCAGGGGGCCGCCTACGAGCAGTACTTC. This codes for CASSLQGAAYEQYF.

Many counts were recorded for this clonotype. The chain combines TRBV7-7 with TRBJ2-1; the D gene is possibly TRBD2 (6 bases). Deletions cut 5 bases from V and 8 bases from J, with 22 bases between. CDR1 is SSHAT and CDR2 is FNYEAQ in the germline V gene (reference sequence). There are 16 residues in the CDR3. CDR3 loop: CASSPNSGGLGDEQFF. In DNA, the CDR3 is TGTGCCAGCAGCCCGAATAGCGGAGGCCTTGGGGATGAGCAGTTCTTC.

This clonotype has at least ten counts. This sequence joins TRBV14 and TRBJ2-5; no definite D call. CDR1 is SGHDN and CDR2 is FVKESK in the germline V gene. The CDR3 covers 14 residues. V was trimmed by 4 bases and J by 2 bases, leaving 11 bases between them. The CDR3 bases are TGTGCCAGCAGCCTCTTCCCGGTACAAGAGACCCAGTACTTC. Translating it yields CASSLFPVQETQYF.

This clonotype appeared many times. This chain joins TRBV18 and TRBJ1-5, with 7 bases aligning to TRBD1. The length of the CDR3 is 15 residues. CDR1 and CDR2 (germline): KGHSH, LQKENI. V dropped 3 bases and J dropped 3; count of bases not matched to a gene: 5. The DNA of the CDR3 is TGTGCCAGCTCACCTTCGACAGGGAACAATCAGCCCCAGCATTTT. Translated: CASSPSTGNNQPQHF.

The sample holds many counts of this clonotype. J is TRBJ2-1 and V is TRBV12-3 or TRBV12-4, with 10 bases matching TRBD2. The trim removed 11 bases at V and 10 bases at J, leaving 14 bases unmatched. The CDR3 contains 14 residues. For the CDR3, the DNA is TGTGCCTCTGGCGAAAGCGGGGGGGTAGTGGAGCAGTTCTTC. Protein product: CASGESGGVVEQFF.

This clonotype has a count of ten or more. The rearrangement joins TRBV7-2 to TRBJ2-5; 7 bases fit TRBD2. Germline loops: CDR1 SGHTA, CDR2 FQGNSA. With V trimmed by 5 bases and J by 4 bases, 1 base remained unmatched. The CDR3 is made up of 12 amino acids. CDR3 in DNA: TGTGCCAGCAGCGGGGGGGGAGAGACCCAGTACTTC. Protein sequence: CASSGGGETQYF.

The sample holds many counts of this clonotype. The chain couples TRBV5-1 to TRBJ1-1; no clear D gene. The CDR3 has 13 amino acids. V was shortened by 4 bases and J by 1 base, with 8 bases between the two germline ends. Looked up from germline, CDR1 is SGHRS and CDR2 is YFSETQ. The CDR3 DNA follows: TGCGCCAGCAGCGTCGCACAGAACACTGAAGCTTTCTTT. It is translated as CASSVAQNTEAFF.

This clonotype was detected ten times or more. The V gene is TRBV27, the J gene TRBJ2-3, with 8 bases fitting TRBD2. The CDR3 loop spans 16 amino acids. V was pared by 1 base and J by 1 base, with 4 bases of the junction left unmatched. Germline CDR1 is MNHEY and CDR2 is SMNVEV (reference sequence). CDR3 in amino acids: CASSLFGGGGTDTQYF. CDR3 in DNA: TGTGCCAGCAGTTTATTCGGGGGGGGCGGCACAGATACGCAGTATTTT.

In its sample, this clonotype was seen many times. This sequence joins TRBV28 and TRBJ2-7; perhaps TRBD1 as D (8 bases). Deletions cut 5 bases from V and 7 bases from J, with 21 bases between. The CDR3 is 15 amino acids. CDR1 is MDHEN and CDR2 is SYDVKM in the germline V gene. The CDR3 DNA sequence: TGTGCCAGCAGTCGTCTCACAGGGGGGGCTAGGGAGCAGTACGTC. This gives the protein CASSRLTGGAREQYV.

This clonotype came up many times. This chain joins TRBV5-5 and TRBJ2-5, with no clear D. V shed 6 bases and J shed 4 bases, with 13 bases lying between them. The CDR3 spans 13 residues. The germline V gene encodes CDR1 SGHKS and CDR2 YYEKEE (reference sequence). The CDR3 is CASIMSPRETQYF. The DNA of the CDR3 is TGTGCCAGCATCATGAGTCCGAGAGAGACCCAGTACTTC.

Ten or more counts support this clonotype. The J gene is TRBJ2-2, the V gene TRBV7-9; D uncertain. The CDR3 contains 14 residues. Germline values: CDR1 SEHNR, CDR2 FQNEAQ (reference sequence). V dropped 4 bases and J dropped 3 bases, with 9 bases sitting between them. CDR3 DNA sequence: TGTGCCAGCAGCTCCGCCGGGCACACCGGGGAGCTGTTTTTT. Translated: CASSSAGHTGELFF.

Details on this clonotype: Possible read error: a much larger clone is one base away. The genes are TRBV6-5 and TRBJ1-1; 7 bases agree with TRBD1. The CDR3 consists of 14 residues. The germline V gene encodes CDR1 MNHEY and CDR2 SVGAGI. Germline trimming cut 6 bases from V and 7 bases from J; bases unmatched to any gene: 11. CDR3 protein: CASRYSDREGEAFF. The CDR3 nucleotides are TGTGCCAGCAGGTATTCCGACAGGGAGGGTGAAGCTTTCTTT.

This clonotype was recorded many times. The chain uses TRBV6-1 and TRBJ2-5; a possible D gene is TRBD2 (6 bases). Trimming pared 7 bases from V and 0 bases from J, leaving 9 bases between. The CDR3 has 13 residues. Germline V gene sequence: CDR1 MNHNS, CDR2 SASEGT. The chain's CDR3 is CASKKRDQETQYF. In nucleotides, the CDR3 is TGTGCCAGCAAGAAGCGGGACCAAGAGACCCAGTACTTC.

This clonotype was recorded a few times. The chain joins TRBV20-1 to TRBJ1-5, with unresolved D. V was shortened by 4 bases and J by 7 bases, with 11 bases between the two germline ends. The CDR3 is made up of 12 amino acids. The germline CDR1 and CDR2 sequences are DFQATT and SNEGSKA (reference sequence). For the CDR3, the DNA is TGCAGTGCTACTGCTGCACGGCAGCCCCAGCATTTT. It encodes CSATAARQPQHF.

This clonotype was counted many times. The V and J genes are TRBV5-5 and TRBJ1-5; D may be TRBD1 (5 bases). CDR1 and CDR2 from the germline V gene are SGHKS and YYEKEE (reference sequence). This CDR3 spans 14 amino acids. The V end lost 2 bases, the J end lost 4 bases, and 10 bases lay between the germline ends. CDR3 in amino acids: CASSFTGTNQPQHF. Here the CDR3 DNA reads TGTGCCAGCAGCTTCACAGGTACTAATCAGCCCCAGCATTTT.

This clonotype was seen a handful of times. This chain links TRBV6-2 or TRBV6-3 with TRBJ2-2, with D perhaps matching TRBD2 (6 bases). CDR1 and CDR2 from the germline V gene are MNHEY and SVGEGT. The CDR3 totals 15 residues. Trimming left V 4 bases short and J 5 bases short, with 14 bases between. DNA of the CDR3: TGTGCCAGCAGTTCATACGGGGGATCGACCGGGGAGCTGTTTTTT. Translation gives CASSSYGGSTGELFF.

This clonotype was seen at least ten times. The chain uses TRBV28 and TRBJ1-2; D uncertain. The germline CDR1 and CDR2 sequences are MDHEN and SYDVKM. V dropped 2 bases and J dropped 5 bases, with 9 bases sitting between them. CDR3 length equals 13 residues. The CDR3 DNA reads TGTGCCAGCAGTTTACCGGGGTTTTATGGCTACACCTTC. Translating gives CASSLPGFYGYTF.

This chain's CDR3 is CASSVTGGASPLHF. In DNA form, the CDR3 reads TGTGCCAGTAGTGTGACAGGGGGGGCATCACCCCTCCACTTT. The rearrangement links TRBV19 to TRBJ1-6; 9 bases fit TRBD1. There are 14 residues in the CDR3. The germline gives CDR1 LNHDA, CDR2 SQIVND (reference sequence). Germline trimming cut 5 bases from V and 10 bases from J; bases unmatched to any gene: 6.